The 8 T cell receptor beta chains below were found in one sample sequenced in a study of vaccination and CD4 T cells after COVID-19. The treatment: approximately 9-day PBMC culture with coronavirus spike peptide pools or control peptides (ViraFEST assay). The collection of CD4+ T cells from the unexposed donor took place before the COVID-19 pandemic (2011-2018). These receptors' targets are unknown. Sequencing of cultured CD4+ T cell DNA used the Oncomine TCR Beta short-read assay. TCRdb ran MiXCR on the PCR reads and lists one entry per CDR3 protein. The sample records roughly 3,700 distinct CDR3 sequences, around 66% being singletons. Sequenced material: CD4+ T cells from blood, cultured in vitro. These receptors were collected from a human donor in good health.

This chain uses TRBV14 with TRBJ1-6; D gene unclear. V was cut by 1 base and J by 7 bases, with 17 bases left in between. Per germline, CDR1 SGHDN and CDR2 FVKESK. The CDR3 is made up of 17 amino acids. The chain's CDR3 is CASSQVNPGSSNSPLHF. The CDR3 DNA is TGTGCCAGCAGCCAAGTTAACCCGGGAAGTTCGAATTCACCCCTCCACTTT. Based on the CDR3 plus reference TRBV14 and TRBJ1-6, the full variable domain is EAGVTQFPSHSVIEKGQTVTLRCDPISGHDNLYWYRRVMGKEIKFLLHFVKESKQDESGMPNNRFLAERTGGTYSTLKVQPAELEDSGVYFCASSQVNPGSSNSPLHFGNGTRLTVT.

J is TRBJ2-5 and V is TRBV5-1, with 8 bases that match TRBD2. Germline CDR1 and CDR2: SGHRS and YFSETQ. CDR3 length: 14 residues. With V trimmed by 4 bases and J by 1 base, 3 bases remained unmatched. This CDR3 reads CASSLAGGQETQYF. CDR3 DNA: TGCGCCAGCAGCCTGGCGGGGGGCCAAGAGACCCAGTACTTC.

This clonotype was counted only a few times. J is TRBJ1-3 and V is TRBV6-1; a weak D match, TRBD1 (5 bases). Trimming left V 10 bases short and J 4 bases short, with 11 bases between. CDR1 and CDR2 from the germline V gene are MNHNS and SASEGT. There are 12 residues in the CDR3. CDR3 loop: CATRGSGNTIYF. CDR3 bases: TGTGCCACGCGGGGGAGCGGAAACACCATATATTTT.

This clonotype was found a few times. The chain links TRBV11-2 to TRBJ1-1; 7 bases are a match to TRBD1. Germline V gives CDR1 SGHAT, CDR2 FQNNGV. The V segment lost 6 bases and the J segment 1 base; nucleotides outside the gene matches: 11. This CDR3 has 16 amino acids. For the CDR3, the DNA is TGTGCCAGCAGATCCCTCCGCGGGACAGCGAACACTGAAGCTTTCTTT. Translation: CASRSLRGTANTEAFF.

Only one count was recorded for this clonotype. This chain uses TRBV2 with TRBJ1-2, with D possibly being TRBD1 (6 bases). CDR3 length: 13 residues. Germline V gives CDR1 SNHLY, CDR2 FYNNEI. Trimming took off 5 bases at V and 2 bases at J, with 9 bases between the two ends. The CDR3 loop reads CASSTTGNYGYTF. In DNA form, the CDR3 reads TGTGCCAGCAGTACGACAGGCAACTATGGCTACACCTTC.

CDR3 nucleotides: TGTGCCAGCAGTTACTGGGCAGGGGTAACCCATGGCTACACCTTC. It encodes CASSYWAGVTHGYTF. This chain joins TRBV6-5 and TRBJ1-2; D possibly corresponds to TRBD1 (6 bases). Trimming removed 1 base from V and 6 bases from J, with 15 bases in between. Germline V gene sequence: CDR1 MNHEY, CDR2 SVGAGI. The CDR3 totals 15 residues.

This clonotype turned up a few times. V and J are TRBV19 and TRBJ1-5; D not resolved. Germline values: CDR1 LNHDA, CDR2 SQIVND (reference sequence). CDR3 length: 15 residues. Deletions cut 6 bases from V and 0 bases from J, with 12 bases between. The CDR3 loop is CASSTERYSNQPQHF. As DNA, the CDR3 is TGTGCCAGTAGCACCGAACGATATAGCAATCAGCCCCAGCATTTT. Full variable domain (remainder filled in from reference TRBV19 and TRBJ1-5): DGGITQSPKYLFRKEGQNVTLSCEQNLNHDAMYWYRQDPGQGLRLIYYSQIVNDFQKGDIAEGYSVSREKKESFPLTVTSAQKNPTAFYLCASSTERYSNQPQHFGDGTRLSIL.

This clonotype has only one observation. The gene calls are TRBV12-3 or TRBV12-4 and TRBJ2-3, with D tentatively TRBD1 or TRBD2 (5 bases each). The CDR3 is 14 residues long. Trimming left V 0 bases short and J 2 bases short, with 6 bases between. The CDR3, as DNA: TGTGCCAGCAGTTTAGCGGGGGACACAGATACGCAGTATTTT. Its protein product is CASSLAGDTDTQYF.